The 30 T cell receptor beta chains listed next were all sequenced from one sample in a study of glioma-infiltrating T cells after dendritic cell vaccination. TCRdb's copy holds only in-frame clones and misses some; the assay was immunoSEQ multiplex PCR. The data hold over 90,000 clones, with 80% to 90% observed a single time. Here the sequenced sample was blood, taken before dendritic cell vaccination. The receptors were sampled from a human donor with glioblastoma.

V gene TRBV5-6 combines with J gene TRBJ2-5, with 9 bases that match TRBD2. The V gene's germline CDR1 is SGHDT and CDR2 YYEEEE. Germline trimming cut 4 bases from V and 2 bases from J; bases unmatched to any gene: 15. The CDR3 has 18 residues. DNA of the CDR3: TGTGCCAGCAGCCTGGGGCGGGGGGGCTGGGGGCTACAAGAGACCCAGTACTTC. It yields the protein CASSLGRGGWGLQETQYF.

The chain carries TRBV27 and TRBJ2-7; tentative D call: TRBD2 (6 bases). The CDR3 consists of 14 residues. The germline V and J ends were trimmed by 8 bases and 3 bases, with 17 bases remaining between them. The V gene's germline CDR1 is MNHEY and CDR2 SMNVEV (reference sequence). The CDR3 DNA reads TGTGCCAGCTGCGACGGGGGTACCCTCTACGAGCAGTACTTC. Translating gives CASCDGGTLYEQYF.

The J gene is TRBJ1-5, the V gene TRBV7-6; 7 nucleotides line up with TRBD1. The CDR3 covers 16 residues. Germline V lookup: CDR1 SGHVS, CDR2 FNYEAQ. J lost 2 bases, V lost 0 bases, and 4 bases had no gene match. The CDR3: CASSLAIGTGNQPQHF. The CDR3 bases are TGTGCCAGCAGCTTAGCCATCGGGACAGGCAATCAGCCCCAGCATTTT. The complete variable domain, with remaining parts taken from reference TRBV7-6 and TRBJ1-5, reads GAGVSQSPRYKVTKRGQDVALRCDPISGHVSLYWYRQALGQGPEFLTYFNYEAQQDKSGLPNDRFSAERPEGSISTLTIQRTEQRDSAMYRCASSLAIGTGNQPQHFGDGTRLSIL.

This chain connects TRBV4-2 to TRBJ1-4, with a possible D match to TRBD1 (5 bases). The CDR3 extends over 14 amino acids. Germline assignment: CDR1 LGHNA and CDR2 YNFKEQ. The V and J ends lost 5 bases and 6 bases respectively, with 13 bases between them. The CDR3 nucleotides read TGTGCCAGCAGCTTGGGGGGGAAGGATGAAAAACTGTTTTTT. Amino acids: CASSLGGKDEKLFF.

CDR3 sequence reads: CASSLGQAGAFF. In nucleotides, the CDR3 is TGTGCCAGCAGCCTCGGACAGGCCGGGGCTTTCTTT. The rearrangement links TRBV7-9 to TRBJ1-1, with 7 bases that match TRBD1. CDR3 length: 12 amino acids. V lost 5 bases, J lost 11 bases, and 8 bases stayed unmatched. CDR1 and CDR2 from the germline V gene are SEHNR and FQNEAQ (reference sequence). The entire variable domain, with the rest obtained from reference TRBV7-9 and TRBJ1-1, is as follows: DTGVSQNPRHKITKRGQNVTFRCDPISEHNRLYWYRQTLGQGPEFLTYFQNEAQLEKSRLLSDRFSAERPKGSFSTLEIQRTEQGDSAMYLCASSLGQAGAFFGQGTRLTVV.

The gene calls are TRBV10-3 and TRBJ2-3; tentative D call: TRBD2 (6 bases). The CDR3 contains 12 residues. Germline CDR1 is ENHRY and CDR2 is SYGVKD. V lost 11 bases to trimming and J lost 1 base, with 10 bases between them. The chain's CDR3 is CAVWGGTDTQYF. The CDR3 region has the DNA TGTGCCGTGTGGGGGGGCACAGATACGCAGTATTTT.

V gene TRBV5-8 combines with J gene TRBJ2-5, with 8 bases that match TRBD1. The CDR3 sequence is 15 residues long. Trimming at V came to 4 bases and at J to 5 bases, leaving 10 bases not matched to a gene. CDR1 and CDR2 (germline): SGHTS, YDEGEE. The CDR3 protein is CASSPGTGRGETQYF. Written as DNA, the CDR3 is TGTGCCAGCAGCCCGGGGACAGGTCGGGGCGAGACCCAGTACTTC. The entire variable domain, with the rest obtained from reference TRBV5-8 and TRBJ2-5, is as follows: EAGVTQSPTHLIKTRGQQATLRCSPISGHTSVYWYQQALGLGLQFLLWYDEGEERNRGNFPPRFSGRQFPNYSSELNVNALELEDSALYLCASSPGTGRGETQYFGPGTRLLVL.

J is TRBJ2-4 and V is TRBV7-2, with TRBD1 matching over 9 bases. Germline CDR1 reads SGHTA; CDR2 reads FQGNSA. The J segment lost 9 bases and the V segment lost 1 base, leaving 1 base of the junction unmatched. The CDR3 spans 13 residues. CDR3 bases: TGTGCCAGCAGCTTAGGACAGGGGGGCATTCAGTACTTC. Its translation: CASSLGQGGIQYF.

This clone was detected once. The V call is TRBV5-4, the J call TRBJ1-2; D might be TRBD1 (5 bases). Germline CDR1 SGHNT, CDR2 YYREEE (reference sequence). V lost 5 bases, J lost 4 bases, and 15 bases lay in between. This CDR3 region has 14 residues. CDR3 loop: CASRPQGLAYGYTF. CDR3 DNA sequence: TGTGCCAGCAGACCCCAGGGTCTGGCCTATGGCTACACCTTC. Combining the CDR3 with reference TRBV5-4 and TRBJ1-2 gives the whole variable domain ETGVTQSPTHLIKTRGQQVTLRCSSQSGHNTVSWYQQALGQGPQFIFQYYREEENGRGNFPPRFSGLQFPNYSSELNVNALELDDSALYLCASRPQGLAYGYTFGSGTRLTVV.

V and J are TRBV29-1 and TRBJ1-2; a weak D match, TRBD1 (5 bases). This CDR3 region has 13 residues. Germline V gives CDR1 SQVTM, CDR2 ANQGSEA. V gave up 6 bases and J gave up 8 bases, with 19 bases separating them. This chain's CDR3 is CSVPGPLGGGYTF. The CDR3 region has the DNA TGCAGCGTACCGGGACCCCTGGGGGGGGGCTACACCTTC.

This rearrangement joins TRBV15 to TRBJ2-5, with D possibly being TRBD1 (6 bases). This CDR3 region has 17 residues. CDR1 LNHNV and CDR2 YYDKDF come from the germline V gene (reference sequence). Trimming shortened V by 0 bases and J by 4 bases, and 18 bases separated the two germline ends. The CDR3 loop is CATSRDRHRERGETQYF. The DNA for the CDR3 is TGTGCCACCAGCAGAGACCGCCACAGGGAGAGGGGAGAGACCCAGTACTTC.

The chain uses TRBV6-1 and TRBJ2-3, with TRBD1 identical over 9 bases. V lost 1 base, J lost 4 bases, and 0 bases stayed unmatched. This CDR3 region has 14 residues. Germline assignment: CDR1 MNHNS and CDR2 SASEGT. CDR3 DNA: TGTGCCAGCAGTGAAGGGACAGGGGCAGATACGCAGTATTTT. Amino acid sequence: CASSEGTGADTQYF.

V is TRBV19 and J is TRBJ2-5; 7 bases are a match to TRBD1. Trimming at V came to 5 bases and at J to 5 bases, leaving 11 bases not matched to a gene. Germline CDR1 is LNHDA and CDR2 is SQIVND (reference sequence). The CDR3 extends over 15 amino acids. Here the CDR3 DNA reads TGTGCCAGTAGTCCAACCGACAGGGTGCGGGAGACCCAGTACTTC. It translates to CASSPTDRVRETQYF.

The V call is TRBV13, the J call TRBJ2-1, with D possibly being TRBD1 (5 bases). Germline V lookup: CDR1 PRHDT, CDR2 FYEKMQ (reference sequence). The CDR3 is 13 residues long. The V end lost 5 bases, the J end lost 7 bases, and 12 bases lay between the germline ends. This CDR3 is CASSGSPGNEQFF. The CDR3 nucleotides are TGTGCCAGCAGCGGTAGCCCAGGGAATGAGCAGTTCTTC.

This clone was seen a few times. The chain is built from TRBV2 and TRBJ2-5, with TRBD2 matching 12 bases. The CDR3 has 15 residues. The germline gives CDR1 SNHLY, CDR2 FYNNEI. The junction had 2 bases not matched to a gene; V was cut back by 4 bases and J by 2 bases. In DNA, the CDR3 is TGTGCCAGCAGTGCGACTAGCGGGGGTCAAGAGACCCAGTACTTC. This codes for CASSATSGGQETQYF.

The chain employs TRBV14 and TRBJ2-7, with D hard to call. The CDR3 totals 14 residues. V gave up 3 bases and J gave up 7 bases, with 16 bases separating them. Germline values: CDR1 SGHDN, CDR2 FVKESK. This chain's CDR3 is CASSHKIPVGEQYF. The CDR3 bases are TGTGCCAGCAGCCACAAGATCCCAGTCGGGGAGCAGTACTTC.

This clone was seen only a few times. The chain is built from TRBV14 and TRBJ1-1; D unclear. The germline V and J ends were trimmed by 4 bases and 3 bases, with 9 bases remaining between them. CDR3 length: 13 residues. The germline V gene has CDR1 SGHDN and CDR2 FVKESK. DNA of the CDR3: TGTGCCAGCAGCCTCGGGTGGCACACTGAAGCTTTCTTT. It translates to CASSLGWHTEAFF. Full variable domain (outside the CDR3, taken from reference TRBV14 and TRBJ1-1): EAGVTQFPSHSVIEKGQTVTLRCDPISGHDNLYWYRRVMGKEIKFLLHFVKESKQDESGMPNNRFLAERTGGTYSTLKVQPAELEDSGVYFCASSLGWHTEAFFGQGTRLTVV.

This chain joins TRBV4-2 and TRBJ2-7, with a tentative D call TRBD2 (5 bases). The V and J ends lost 1 base and 3 bases respectively, with 13 bases between them. The CDR3 spans 15 residues. Looked up from germline, CDR1 is LGHNA and CDR2 is YNFKEQ. The CDR3 DNA reads as TGTGCCAGCAGCCAAGCACTAGAATCTTTCTACGAGCAGTACTTC. It is translated as CASSQALESFYEQYF.

The rearrangement joins TRBV4-1 to TRBJ1-4; 7 bases line up with TRBD1. Trimming at V came to 2 bases and at J to 0 bases, leaving 18 bases not matched to a gene. CDR1 is MGHRA and CDR2 is YSYEKL in the germline V gene. This CDR3 region has 21 residues. In nucleotides, the CDR3 is TGCGCCAGCAGCCAACCACCCCTCCCGAGGCAGGGGGAAGCAACTAATGAAAAACTGTTTTTT. This codes for CASSQPPLPRQGEATNEKLFF.

The rearrangement links TRBV11-2 to TRBJ1-2; no definite D call. V lost 0 bases and J lost 5, with 10 bases in between. Germline assignment: CDR1 SGHAT and CDR2 FQNNGV. This CDR3 comprises 14 residues. CDR3 in amino acids: CASSLDSTAYGYTF. The DNA for the CDR3 is TGTGCCAGCAGCTTAGATAGCACTGCTTATGGCTACACCTTC. Complete variable domain (other parts from reference TRBV11-2 and TRBJ1-2): EAGVAQSPRYKIIEKRQSVAFWCNPISGHATLYWYQQILGQGPKLLIQFQNNGVVDDSQLPKDRFSAERLKGVDSTLKIQPAKLEDSAVYLCASSLDSTAYGYTFGSGTRLTVV.

This chain links TRBV30 with TRBJ1-1, with D perhaps TRBD1 (6 bases). The CDR3 is made up of 15 amino acids. Trimming took off 3 bases at V and 0 bases at J, with 14 bases between the two ends. Germline V gene lookup returns CDR1 GTSNPN and CDR2 SVGIG (reference sequence). CDR3 in amino acids: CAWSPPGHMNTEAFF. CDR3 DNA sequence: TGTGCCTGGAGCCCCCCGGGACACATGAACACTGAAGCTTTCTTT.

The chain's CDR3 is CASSLGARGEAFF. The CDR3 DNA sequence: TGCGCCAGCAGCTTAGGTGCCAGGGGCGAAGCTTTCTTT. This chain connects TRBV5-1 to TRBJ1-1, with D possibly TRBD1 on 6 matching bases. Per germline, CDR1 SGHRS and CDR2 YFSETQ. This CDR3 is built from 13 residues. Trimming shortened V by 2 bases and J by 8 bases, and 13 bases separated the two germline ends.

A few counts support this clone. The V and J genes are TRBV2 and TRBJ1-5; D gene ambiguous. This CDR3 has 14 amino acids. The germline V gene encodes CDR1 SNHLY and CDR2 FYNNEI. Trimming stripped 4 bases from V and 4 bases from J, with 11 bases between. In DNA, the CDR3 is TGTGCCAGCAGTGCCAACCTAGAAAATCAGCCCCAGCATTTT. Protein: CASSANLENQPQHF. The full variable domain, completed using reference TRBV2 and TRBJ1-5, is EPEVTQTPSHQVTQMGQEVILRCVPISNHLYFYWYRQILGQKVEFLVSFYNNEISEKSEIFDDQFSVERPDGSNFTLKIRSTKLEDSAMYFCASSANLENQPQHFGDGTRLSIL.

The V gene is TRBV7-2, the J gene TRBJ2-1; 12 positions agree with TRBD2. Per the germline V gene, CDR1 is SGHTA and CDR2 is FQGNSA. Losses at the gene ends were 5 bases for V and 1 base for J; bases not matched to a gene: 9. This CDR3 has 18 residues. This chain's CDR3 is CASSPITSGGRSYNEQFF. The CDR3 DNA follows: TGTGCCAGCAGCCCTATTACTAGCGGGGGGCGATCCTACAATGAGCAGTTCTTC.

This sequence joins TRBV7-9 and TRBJ1-1; 10 nucleotides align to TRBD1. CDR1 and CDR2 from the germline V gene are SEHNR and FQNEAQ (reference sequence). The CDR3 loop spans 16 amino acids. Trimming cost V 3 bases and J 4 bases; bases outside gene matches: 8. In DNA, the CDR3 is TGTGCCAGCAGCTTTCAGCGGGACAGGGGTGCCACTGAAGCTTTCTTT. Its translation: CASSFQRDRGATEAFF.

This clone was found once. The CDR3 is CASSQLPGQINSPLHF. The CDR3, as DNA: TGTGCCAGCAGCCAGTTACCGGGACAGATAAATTCACCCCTCCACTTT. The rearrangement links TRBV14 to TRBJ1-6, with 7 bases matching TRBD1. The V segment lost 3 bases and the J segment 7 bases; nucleotides outside the gene matches: 9. Germline V lookup: CDR1 SGHDN, CDR2 FVKESK. The length of the CDR3 is 16 residues.

This rearrangement joins TRBV6-6 to TRBJ1-1; the D gene is possibly TRBD1 (5 bases). V was trimmed by 5 bases and J by 2 bases, leaving 18 bases between them. CDR3 length: 16 residues. Germline CDR1 MNHNY, CDR2 SVGAGI (reference sequence). In DNA form, the CDR3 reads TGTGCCAGCAGTAATAGGGGCTTTGAAATAAACACTGAAGCTTTCTTT. Translated: CASSNRGFEINTEAFF.

V and J are TRBV19 and TRBJ1-1; 8 bases are a match to TRBD1. Germline V gene data show CDR1 as LNHDA and CDR2 as SQIVND (reference sequence). J was trimmed by 4 bases and V by 3 bases; bases with no gene match: 13. The CDR3 length is 17 residues. The CDR3 coding sequence is TGTGCCAGTAGTATCACCTCTCCAGGGGGCGTCCGCACTGAAGCTTTCTTT. As protein: CASSITSPGGVRTEAFF.

This clone appeared once. The chain couples TRBV1 to TRBJ2-5; the DNA was not used to check the table's D call, TRBD2. The DNA end favors TRBJ2-7, so the J call may be wrong. TRBV1 corresponds to a pseudogene. The CDR3 is 14 residues long. DNA for the CDR3: TGCACCAGCAGCCAGCCGGGACTGATCTACGAGCAGTACTTC. This translates into CTSSQPGLIYEQYF.

At least ten counts were recorded for this clone. The chain uses TRBV6-1 and TRBJ2-7; 10 bases fit TRBD1. CDR1 and CDR2 from the germline V gene are MNHNS and SASEGT. The CDR3 has 17 residues. V lost 3 bases and J lost 6; bases outside the gene matches: 14. The CDR3: CASSDLGRDRGRTEQYF. CDR3 bases: TGTGCCAGCAGTGATCTGGGCCGGGACAGGGGACGGACCGAGCAGTACTTC.